A selection of T cell receptor beta chains follows, all from one sample in a study of cytomegalovirus exposure and HLA in healthy donors. Some clones are missing from TCRdb's copy, which holds only in-frame ones; the method was immunoSEQ multiplex PCR. The table has 95,000 to 150,000 clones, about three quarters seen once; the top ten hold 25% to 35%. Sequenced: PBMCs. The origin of the receptors is a man aged 60-69 years in good health and CMV-seropositive. The CDR3 runs from the conserved cysteine through the conserved F or W. D genes are given only for firm matches. Only some rows state a clone size, as once, few, many or a class for expanded clones.

j_call,v_call,d_call,clone_size,cdr3_aa,cdr3_nt
TRBJ1-4,TRBV5-1,-,-,CASSLFPSGEGEKLFF,TGCGCCAGCAGCTTGTTCCCCTCAGGGGAAGGTGAAAAACTGTTTTTT
TRBJ1-2,TRBV2,-,-,CASRGDSKNYGYTF,TGTGCCAGCAGAGGGGACTCTAAAAACTATGGCTACACCTTC
TRBJ2-3,TRBV5-4,TRBD2,few,CASSLRGSADTQYF,TGTGCCAGCAGCCTGCGGGGGAGTGCAGATACGCAGTATTTT
TRBJ1-5,TRBV27,-,-,CASSPSPHPTGIYSNQPQHF,TGTGCCAGCAGCCCCTCTCCTCACCCAACGGGTATCTATAGCAATCAGCCCCAGCATTTT
TRBJ2-7,TRBV5-1,-,-,CASSVGEVPYEQYF,TGCGCCAGCAGCGTGGGGGAGGTCCCCTACGAGCAGTACTTC
TRBJ1-2,TRBV13,TRBD1,-,CASSLMGQGSTIYGYTF,TGTGCCAGCAGCCTAATGGGACAGGGGAGTACTATCTATGGCTACACCTTC
TRBJ1-2,TRBV28,-,-,CASSSLGRLNYGYTF,TGTGCCAGCAGTTCCCTGGGGCGGCTCAACTATGGCTACACCTTC
TRBJ1-1,TRBV5-1,-,-,CASSLVYGWNTEAFF,TGCGCCAGCAGCTTGGTCTACGGGTGGAACACTGAAGCTTTCTTT
TRBJ1-3,TRBV10-1,-,-,CASSEGGGNTIYF,TGCGCCAGCAGTGAAGGCGGTGGAAACACCATATATTTT
TRBJ1-2,TRBV14,-,-,CASSQGGAGYGYTF,TGTGCCAGCAGCCAGGGGGGTGCAGGATATGGCTACACCTTC
TRBJ1-1,TRBV11-2,-,-,CASSLARDLTEAFF,TGTGCCAGCAGCTTAGCCAGGGATCTTACTGAAGCTTTCTTT
TRBJ2-1,TRBV10-3,TRBD2,-,CAISETSGASYNEQFF,TGTGCCATCAGTGAGACTAGCGGGGCTTCCTACAATGAGCAGTTCTTC